One sample yielded the 32 T cell receptor beta chains listed below, sequenced in a study of a mutant IDH1 vaccine in newly diagnosed glioma. Profiling relied on immunoSEQ multiplex PCR, and the TCRdb table lists in-frame clones only, not all of them. The repertoire holds about 55,000 clones, around 80% seen once, with about 4% in the top ten. These receptors have no known antigen. Time point here: week 35, safety follow-up. Every vaccine dose comprised 300 ug of mutant IDH1 20-mer peptide plus topical imiquimod. The material sequenced was PBMCs, taken from a glioma patient whose treatment included an IDH1 peptide vaccine. The receptors here all came from a woman under 30 with glioma.

The genes are TRBV6-6 and TRBJ2-7; 8 positions agree with TRBD1. Trimming cost V 6 bases and J 2 bases; bases outside gene matches: 0. From germline, CDR1 is MNHNY and CDR2 SVGAGI (reference sequence). This CDR3 contains 12 residues. The CDR3 spells CASRDRAYEQYF. Written as DNA, the CDR3 is TGTGCCAGCAGGGACAGGGCCTACGAGCAGTACTTC.

V usage is TRBV18 and J usage is TRBJ1-2; D ambiguous. The V gene's germline CDR1 is KGHSH and CDR2 LQKENI. Trimming cost V 3 bases and J 4 bases, with 18 bases left between them. CDR3 size: 16 residues. CDR3: CASSPGAPSDGYGYTF. For the CDR3, the DNA is TGTGCCAGCTCACCCGGAGCCCCGTCGGACGGCTATGGCTACACCTTC. The complete variable domain, with remaining parts taken from reference TRBV18 and TRBJ1-2, reads NAGVMQNPRHLVRRRGQEARLRCSPMKGHSHVYWYRQLPEEGLKFMVYLQKENIIDESGMPKERFSAEFPKEGPSILRIQQVVRGDSAAYFCASSPGAPSDGYGYTFGSGTRLTVV.

This chain joins TRBV7-9 and TRBJ1-4; 11 nucleotides agree with TRBD1. CDR3 length: 18 residues. V shed 2 bases and J 2 bases; nucleotides not matched to a gene: 7. Germline loops: CDR1 SEHNR, CDR2 FQNEAQ (reference sequence). CDR3 in amino acids: CASSLRSGTGGTNEKLFF. CDR3 nucleotides: TGTGCCAGCAGCTTACGGTCCGGGACAGGGGGTACTAATGAAAAACTGTTTTTT.

This clone occurred a few times. The rearrangement joins TRBV2 to TRBJ2-1; 9 positions match TRBD2. Germline lookup yields CDR1 SNHLY and CDR2 FYNNEI. The V and J ends lost 6 bases and 7 bases, in that order; junction bases with no gene match: 10. The CDR3 sequence is 15 residues long. CDR3 sequence reads: CASRRGRARGNEQFF. The CDR3 DNA reads TGTGCCAGCAGGCGCGGGAGGGCCAGGGGGAATGAGCAGTTCTTC.

The chain links TRBV14 to TRBJ2-2; D is tentatively TRBD1 or TRBD2 (5 bases each). CDR1 is SGHDN, CDR2 FVKESK, per germline. V lost 9 bases, J lost 5 bases, and 19 bases lay in between. The CDR3 is 15 amino acids. CDR3 residues: CARINGDPETGELFF. The CDR3 nucleotides read TGTGCCAGGATAAATGGGGACCCTGAAACCGGGGAGCTGTTTTTT.

V usage is TRBV6-6 and J usage is TRBJ2-5; 9 nucleotides align to TRBD2. The CDR3 loop spans 16 amino acids. Looked up from germline, CDR1 is MNHNY and CDR2 is SVGAGI (reference sequence). With 4 bases clipped from V and 3 bases from J, the junction kept 9 bases outside the gene matches. In DNA, the CDR3 is TGTGCCAGCAGTTCCGGACTAGCGAGGGTTAAAGAGACCCAGTACTTC. This translates into CASSSGLARVKETQYF.

This sequence joins TRBV7-9 and TRBJ2-7, with no clear D. The length of the CDR3 is 12 residues. V was pared by 2 bases and J by 6 bases, with 8 bases between. Per germline, CDR1 SEHNR and CDR2 FQNEAQ (reference sequence). The CDR3 protein is CASSLLWSEQYF. The CDR3 DNA reads as TGTGCCAGCAGCTTATTGTGGAGCGAGCAGTACTTC. Full variable domain (rest looked up from reference TRBV7-9 and TRBJ2-7): DTGVSQNPRHKITKRGQNVTFRCDPISEHNRLYWYRQTLGQGPEFLTYFQNEAQLEKSRLLSDRFSAERPKGSFSTLEIQRTEQGDSAMYLCASSLLWSEQYFGPGTRLTVT.

The V and J genes are TRBV27 and TRBJ2-1, with TRBD2 identical over 9 bases. Germline V lookup: CDR1 MNHEY, CDR2 SMNVEV (reference sequence). The length of the CDR3 is 13 residues. J gave up 12 bases and V 9 bases, and 12 bases lay outside the gene matches. The CDR3: CASKSAGSGRQFF. CDR3 in DNA: TGTGCCAGTAAATCCGCGGGTAGCGGGAGGCAGTTCTTC.

The J gene is TRBJ2-7, the V gene TRBV10-1; perhaps TRBD2 as D (7 bases). The length of the CDR3 is 14 residues. Trimming cost V 7 bases and J 3 bases, with 16 bases left between them. Germline CDR1 and CDR2: WNHNN and SYGVQD (reference sequence). This CDR3 is CASNRRGARYEQYF. The CDR3 DNA reads as TGCGCCAGCAACCGACGGGGGGCCCGCTACGAGCAGTACTTC.

This chain connects TRBV9 to TRBJ2-6, with D tentatively TRBD1 (6 bases). V was clipped by 3 bases and J by 0 bases, with 16 bases between them. Per the germline V gene, CDR1 is SGDLS and CDR2 is YYNGEE. The CDR3 loop spans 18 amino acids. CDR3 DNA sequence: TGTGCCAGCAGCGGATACGGGACAACAAACTCTGGGGCCAACGTCCTGACTTTC. It is translated as CASSGYGTTNSGANVLTF. The full variable domain, rest sourced from reference TRBV9 and TRBJ2-6, is DSGVTQTPKHLITATGQRVTLRCSPRSGDLSVYWYQQSLDQGLQFLIQYYNGEERAKGNILERFSAQQFPDLHSELNLSSLELGDSALYFCASSGYGTTNSGANVLTFGAGSRLTVL.

Here the CDR3 reads CATSSNRGGSPLHF. In nucleotides, the CDR3 is TGTGCCACCAGCAGTAATCGGGGCGGCTCACCCCTCCACTTT. The gene calls are TRBV15 and TRBJ1-6; D perhaps matches TRBD1 (5 bases). Trimming pared 3 bases from V and 10 bases from J, leaving 13 bases between. Germline V lookup: CDR1 LNHNV, CDR2 YYDKDF (reference sequence). This CDR3 contains 14 residues.

The chain employs TRBV9 and TRBJ1-1; D unresolved. Trimming pared 3 bases from V and 4 bases from J, leaving 13 bases between. This CDR3 contains 14 residues. Germline V CDR1 and CDR2: SGDLS, YYNGEE. The CDR3 sequence is CASSAVSSGTEAFF. The DNA for the CDR3 is TGTGCCAGCAGCGCCGTTTCTTCGGGCACTGAAGCTTTCTTT.

The genes are TRBV6-6 and TRBJ2-5; no reliable D call. The J call may be wrong; the DNA end is better matched by TRBJ2-7. CDR1 is MNHNY and CDR2 is SVGAGI in the germline V gene (reference sequence). The CDR3 runs 13 residues. The CDR3 bases are TGTGCCAGCAATAAAATTGGCAGCTACGAGCAGTACTTC. Translated: CASNKIGSYEQYF.

This rearrangement joins TRBV11-2 to TRBJ2-1; TRBD1 might be the D (6 bases). V lost 2 bases and J lost 4, with 12 bases in between. This CDR3 comprises 15 residues. Per germline, CDR1 SGHAT and CDR2 FQNNGV. CDR3 protein: CASSLLRGGYNEQFF. CDR3 sequence (DNA): TGTGCCAGCAGCTTACTCAGGGGCGGTTACAATGAGCAGTTCTTC.

This clone appeared a single time. The chain combines TRBV7-6 with TRBJ2-7; D is uncertain. Trimming cost V 5 bases and J 3 bases, with 11 bases left between them. CDR1 and CDR2 (germline): SGHVS, FNYEAQ. This CDR3 has 13 amino acids. DNA of the CDR3: TGTGCCAGCAGCCCCACGCCCGGCTACGAGCAGTACTTC. This gives the protein CASSPTPGYEQYF. The full variable domain, in which reference TRBV7-6 and TRBJ2-7 provide the parts outside the CDR3, is GAGVSQSPRYKVTKRGQDVALRCDPISGHVSLYWYRQALGQGPEFLTYFNYEAQQDKSGLPNDRFSAERPEGSISTLTIQRTEQRDSAMYRCASSPTPGYEQYFGPGTRLTVT.

V usage is TRBV19 and J usage is TRBJ1-5; 10 bases map to TRBD1. The CDR3 is 18 residues long. The V gene's germline CDR1 is LNHDA and CDR2 SQIVND (reference sequence). Losses at the gene ends were 3 bases for V and 2 bases for J; bases not matched to a gene: 10. The CDR3 loop reads CASSMGTGAKIGNQPQHF. CDR3 in DNA: TGTGCCAGTAGTATGGGGACAGGGGCGAAGATTGGCAATCAGCCCCAGCATTTT.

This CDR3 reads CASSAPDSTDTQYF. CDR3 in DNA: TGTGCCAGCAGCGCCCCTGATAGCACAGATACGCAGTATTTT. The J gene is TRBJ2-3, the V gene TRBV7-2; no definite D call. This CDR3 region has 14 residues. V dropped 5 bases and J dropped 0 bases, with 9 bases sitting between them. Germline values: CDR1 SGHTA, CDR2 FQGNSA.

This chain connects TRBV2 to TRBJ1-2, with 9 bases aligning to TRBD1. The CDR3 sequence is 12 residues long. CDR1 SNHLY and CDR2 FYNNEI come from the germline V gene. Losses at the gene ends were 5 bases for V and 11 bases for J; bases not matched to a gene: 6. CDR3 sequence reads: CASSYRGRLYTF. The CDR3, as DNA: TGTGCCAGCAGTTACAGGGGGCGCCTTTACACCTTC.

The chain has TRBV30 and TRBJ1-2; D is unresolved. The CDR3 runs 13 residues. Looked up from germline, CDR1 is GTSNPN and CDR2 is SVGIG (reference sequence). V shed 4 bases and J shed 8 bases, with 17 bases lying between them. The CDR3: CAWTQGRLQGYTF. For the CDR3, the DNA is TGTGCCTGGACCCAAGGGCGACTTCAGGGCTACACCTTC.

The rearrangement uses TRBV6-5 and TRBJ1-1, with no clear D. Trimming left V 2 bases short and J 0 bases short, with 10 bases between. Germline-derived CDR1 and CDR2 are MNHEY and SVGAGI. The CDR3 has 15 residues. The DNA of the CDR3 is TGTGCCAGCAGTTACCGGCCGGGCCTGAACACTGAAGCTTTCTTT. As protein: CASSYRPGLNTEAFF.

The chain is built from TRBV2 and TRBJ1-1; D is unresolved. V was clipped by 7 bases and J by 0 bases, with 12 bases between them. From germline, CDR1 is SNHLY and CDR2 FYNNEI. This CDR3 is 14 amino acids long. In DNA form, the CDR3 reads TGTGCCAGCAATTCCCGGGCACTGAACACTGAAGCTTTCTTT. Its translation is CASNSRALNTEAFF.

This chain uses TRBV5-1 with TRBJ2-3; TRBD2 aligns across 10 bases. This CDR3 is built from 15 residues. V lost 4 bases to trimming and J lost 4 bases; unmatched junction nucleotides: 6. Per the germline V gene, CDR1 is SGHRS and CDR2 is YFSETQ. Written as DNA, the CDR3 is TGCGCCAGCAGCCCCGAGAGCGGGAGGGCAGATACGCAGTATTTT. Its protein is CASSPESGRADTQYF. The full variable domain, with the rest looked up from reference TRBV5-1 and TRBJ2-3, is KAGVTQTPRYLIKTRGQQVTLSCSPISGHRSVSWYQQTPGQGLQFLFEYFSETQRNKGNFPGRFSGRQFSNSRSEMNVSTLELGDSALYLCASSPESGRADTQYFGPGTRLTVL.

This clone was seen more than once but under ten times. V usage is TRBV6-1 and J usage is TRBJ2-4; no reliable D call. CDR1 is MNHNS, CDR2 SASEGT, per germline. CDR3 size: 19 residues. Trimming removed 0 bases at V and 0 bases at J, with 18 bases between. CDR3 protein: CASSEAASTHSLAKNIQYF. The DNA for the CDR3 is TGTGCCAGCAGTGAAGCAGCCAGTACACATTCTCTAGCCAAAAACATTCAGTACTTC.

This chain uses TRBV11-3 with TRBJ2-4, with D maybe TRBD1 (6 bases). Trimming shortened V by 5 bases and J by 6 bases, and 14 bases separated the two germline ends. This CDR3 region has 14 residues. Per the germline V gene, CDR1 is SGHNT and CDR2 is YENEEA. The CDR3 loop is CASSHRTAPNIQYF. The CDR3 DNA follows: TGTGCCAGCAGCCATCGGACAGCCCCAAACATTCAGTACTTC.

The chain joins TRBV12-5 to TRBJ2-3, with no clear D. The CDR3 contains 13 residues. With 1 base removed from V and 4 bases from J, the gap between germline ends came to 6 bases. Germline assignment: CDR1 LGHNT and CDR2 FRNRAP. The chain's CDR3 is CASGLGWADTQYF. The CDR3 coding sequence is TGTGCTAGTGGTTTGGGGTGGGCAGATACGCAGTATTTT.

This chain connects TRBV30 to TRBJ1-3, with D possibly matching TRBD1 (5 bases). The V and J ends lost 2 bases and 8 bases respectively, with 13 bases between them. Germline V gene lookup returns CDR1 GTSNPN and CDR2 SVGIG (reference sequence). The CDR3 sequence is 13 residues long. The CDR3 is CAWSLGGVYTIYF. For the CDR3, the DNA is TGTGCCTGGAGTCTCGGGGGAGTCTACACCATATATTTT.

A word on this clone: Distinct nucleotide sequences in the sample also encode this CDR3. The chain combines TRBV5-6 with TRBJ1-2; TRBD1 matches 9 bases. V was pared by 1 base and J by 8 bases, with 15 bases of the junction left unmatched. The CDR3 sequence is 17 residues long. Germline CDR1 reads SGHDT; CDR2 reads YYEEEE. DNA for the CDR3: TGTGCCAGCAGCTTGAAGCGGGACAGGGCCCTATTAGGAGGCTACACCTTC. It codes for CASSLKRDRALLGGYTF.

This clone has just a few counts. CDR3 bases: TGTGCCAGCAGTGAGACCTTTGAAGCTTTCTTT. This encodes CASSETFEAFF. This sequence joins TRBV6-6 and TRBJ1-1, with D unclear. With 5 bases removed from V and 7 bases from J, the gap between germline ends came to 8 bases. CDR3 length equals 11 residues. Germline V gene data show CDR1 as MNHNY and CDR2 as SVGAGI (reference sequence).

The sample holds a few counts of this clone. The rearrangement uses TRBV27 and TRBJ1-1; 7 bases match TRBD1. Germline V gene sequence: CDR1 MNHEY, CDR2 SMNVEV (reference sequence). The CDR3 extends over 11 amino acids. The junction had 3 bases not matched to a gene; V was cut back by 6 bases and J by 8 bases. The CDR3 loop is CASRQGFEAFF. CDR3 DNA sequence: TGTGCCAGCAGACAGGGGTTCGAAGCTTTCTTT.

V gene TRBV18 combines with J gene TRBJ1-2; TRBD1 might be the D (5 bases). Trimming took 3 bases from V and 1 from J, leaving 9 bases between them. The CDR3 extends over 14 amino acids. Looked up from germline, CDR1 is KGHSH and CDR2 is LQKENI. CDR3 sequence: CASSPLQVNYGYTF. The CDR3 DNA reads TGTGCCAGCTCACCCTTACAGGTTAACTATGGCTACACCTTC.

The gene calls are TRBV9 and TRBJ2-5; possible D gene TRBD1, 5 bases. The CDR3 is made up of 12 amino acids. Germline V gene data show CDR1 as SGDLS and CDR2 as YYNGEE. V lost 4 bases and J lost 5, with 9 bases in between. CDR3 in DNA: TGTGCCAGCAGCCCAGGGCGGGAGACCCAGTACTTC. Its protein is CASSPGRETQYF.

This clone was recorded only once. This chain uses TRBV11-3 with TRBJ2-1; no clear D gene. Germline CDR1 is SGHNT and CDR2 is YENEEA. The CDR3 is 15 amino acids. Trimming took off 2 bases at V and 3 bases at J, with 11 bases between the two ends. CDR3 coding DNA: TGTGCCAGCAGCTTAAAAACTATTTTCTACAATGAGCAGTTCTTC. Encoded protein: CASSLKTIFYNEQFF.